The clone carrying this TCR beta chain was seen just once. Its target is unknown. CDR1 is SNHLY and CDR2 is FYNNEI in the germline V gene. This CDR3 has 13 amino acids. Between the trimmed V and J ends, which lost 9 bases and 0 bases, there was a span of 11 bases. The sample comes from a study of shared clonotypes between healthy human individuals. On the study more broadly: Two women and a few men aged 18 to 49 served as donors. Each donor's CD4 naive and CD4 memory cells filled three plates apiece, CD8 naive two, and CD8 memory one. The study's findings and limits: Some clonotypes were shared by all four sorted-subset donors, while others were not shared. The non-shared ones had lower generation probabilities than the shared ones. With few donors, the genetic and exposure-history diversity represented was limited.

Assay used: immunoSEQ multiplex PCR; TCRdb lists only in-frame clones, some missing. The sample has around 1.1 million clones, 75% to 80% seen once. Material for sequencing was memory CD4+ T cells from PBMCs. Subset in this sample: CD45RA-negative fraction. The chain has TRBV2 and TRBJ1-1; D not certain. This TCR derives from a man aged 18 to 29 in good health. Some clones in this sample may be carry-over from other donors' samples. The CDR3 is CASKAAVNTEAFF. CDR3 DNA: TGTGCCAGTAAGGCGGCTGTGAACACTGAAGCTTTCTTT.